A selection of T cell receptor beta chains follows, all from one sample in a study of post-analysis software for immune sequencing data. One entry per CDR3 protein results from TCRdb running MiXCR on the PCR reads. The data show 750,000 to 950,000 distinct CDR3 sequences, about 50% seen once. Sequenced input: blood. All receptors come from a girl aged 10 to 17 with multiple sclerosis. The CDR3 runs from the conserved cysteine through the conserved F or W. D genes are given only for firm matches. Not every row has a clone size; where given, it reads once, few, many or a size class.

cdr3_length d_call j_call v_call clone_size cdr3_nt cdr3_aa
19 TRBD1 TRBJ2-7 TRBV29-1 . TGCAGCGTTGAATTGGGTCCCTGGGGCAGGGGGCCCCAGTCAAACGAGCAGTACTTC CSVELGPWGRGPQSNEQYF
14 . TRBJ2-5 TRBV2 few TGTGCCAGCAGTTCGGGGACTGCTAGTAAGACCCAGTACTTC CASSSGTASKTQYF
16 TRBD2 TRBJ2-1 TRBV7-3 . TGTGCCAGCAGCTTATACACGACTAGCGGTGACAATGAGCAGTTCTTC CASSLYTTSGDNEQFF
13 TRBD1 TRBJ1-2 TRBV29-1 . TGCAGCGTCGATTCAGGGACAGGAACCGTCTACACCTTC CSVDSGTGTVYTF
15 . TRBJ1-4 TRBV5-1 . TGCGCCAGCACCCGATCCCGGGACCGTAATGAAAAACTGTTTTTT CASTRSRDRNEKLFF
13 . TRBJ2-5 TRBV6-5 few TGTGCCAGCAGCTTTGGAGAAGAAGAGACCCAGTACTTC CASSFGEEETQYF
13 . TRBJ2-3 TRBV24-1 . TGTGCCACCAGTGATTTGCATCGTGTAGGGTGGTATTTT CATSDLHRVGWYF
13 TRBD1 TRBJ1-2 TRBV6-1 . TGTGCCAGCAGTCCTGACAGGGTTCACGGCTACACCTTC CASSPDRVHGYTF
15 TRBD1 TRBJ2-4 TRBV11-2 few TGTGCCAGCAGCCCGGGACAGCTAGCCAAAAACATTCAGTACTTC CASSPGQLAKNIQYF
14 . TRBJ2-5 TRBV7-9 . TGTGCCAGCAGCTTAGTGGGGGCGAGGGAGACCCAGTACTTC CASSLVGARETQYF
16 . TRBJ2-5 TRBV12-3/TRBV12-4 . TGTGCCAGCAGTTTAGCGTGGGATCAAGAGAGAGGGACCCAGTACTTC CASSLAWDQERGTQYF
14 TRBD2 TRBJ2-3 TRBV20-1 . TGCAGTGCTACATCCAGCGGGAGATCAGATACGCAGTATTTT CSATSSGRSDTQYF
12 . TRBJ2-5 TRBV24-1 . TGTGCCACCCGAAGGACCCAAGAGACCCAGTACTTC CATRRTQETQYF
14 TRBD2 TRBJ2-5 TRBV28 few TGTGTCACGACCCTAGCGGGAGGAGGGGAGACCCAGTACTTC CVTTLAGGGETQYF
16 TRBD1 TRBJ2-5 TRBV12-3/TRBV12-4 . TGTGCCAGCAGTTTGGGACGAAAGGACAGGGGAGAGACCCAGTACTTC CASSLGRKDRGETQYF
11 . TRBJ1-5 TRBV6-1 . TGTGCCAGCAGTGAATACGGGCCCCAGCATTTT CASSEYGPQHF
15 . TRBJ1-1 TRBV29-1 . TGCAGCGTTGAGGGCAGACTAAAGCTGAACACTGAAGCTTTCTTT CSVEGRLKLNTEAFF
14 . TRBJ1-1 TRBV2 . TGTGCCAGCAGCGACGAACGACCGGGTGTCGAAGCTTTCTTT CASSDERPGVEAFF
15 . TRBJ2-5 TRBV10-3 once TGTGCCATCAGCCCCACGACTCGAGGGCAAGAGACCCAGTACTTC CAISPTTRGQETQYF
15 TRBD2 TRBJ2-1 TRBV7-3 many TGTGCCAGCAGCTTAGGCGGGGGGCGATACAATGAGCAGTTCTTC CASSLGGGRYNEQFF
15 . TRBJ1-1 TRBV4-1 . TGCGCCAGCAGCCAAATTGACAGAATGAACACTGAAGCTTTCTTT CASSQIDRMNTEAFF
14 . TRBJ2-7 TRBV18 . TGTGCCAGCTCACCTTGGGACACACCCTACGAGCAGTACTTC CASSPWDTPYEQYF
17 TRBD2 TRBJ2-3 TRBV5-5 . TGTGCCAGCAGCTTGAAGGGACTAGCGGGACCCACAGATACGCAGTATTTT CASSLKGLAGPTDTQYF
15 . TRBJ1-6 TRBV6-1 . TGTGCCAGCAGTGAAGAGGGAGGCAGTAATTCACCCCTCCACTTT CASSEEGGSNSPLHF
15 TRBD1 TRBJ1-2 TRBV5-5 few TGTGCCAGCAGCTTGGAGTCCCCCGGGACAGCTAGCTACACCTTC CASSLESPGTASYTF
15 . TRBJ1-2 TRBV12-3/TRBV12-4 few TGTGCCAGCAGCCCCTCGGGACCCCCGAGGGATGGCTACACCTTC CASSPSGPPRDGYTF
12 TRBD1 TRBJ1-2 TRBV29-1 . TGCAGCACAAGGGGGCCGAACTATGGCTACACCTTC CSTRGPNYGYTF
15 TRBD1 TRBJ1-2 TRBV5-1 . TGCGCCAGCAGCTTGGCGGGACAGGGCATCTATGGCTACACCTTC CASSLAGQGIYGYTF
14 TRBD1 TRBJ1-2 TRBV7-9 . TGTGCCAGCAGCCCAGGGACAGGGGTCGGTGGCTACACCTTC CASSPGTGVGGYTF
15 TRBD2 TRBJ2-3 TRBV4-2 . TGTGCCAGCAGCCCCAGCGGGGGGACCACAGATACGCAGTATTTT CASSPSGGTTDTQYF
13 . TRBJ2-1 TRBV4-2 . TGTGCCAGCAGCCAAGGCGTAGTGGGTTTGGAGTTCTTC CASSQGVVGLEFF
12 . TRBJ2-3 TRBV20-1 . TGCAGTGCTACCAGGGCCCTGGATACGCAGTATTTT CSATRALDTQYF
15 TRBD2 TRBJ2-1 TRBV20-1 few TGCAGTGTGGCTAGCGGAGGCGGCTCCTACAATGAGCAGTTCTTC CSVASGGGSYNEQFF
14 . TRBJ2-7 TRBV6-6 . TGTGCCACTGTGGGGGCAGTCAACCGTTACGAGCAGTACTTC CATVGAVNRYEQYF
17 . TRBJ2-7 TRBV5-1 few TGCGCCAGCAGCTTGGTTTTCCCGGGACTCCCCTCCTACGAGCAGTACTTC CASSLVFPGLPSYEQYF